This T cell receptor delta chain derives from a study of Vδ1+ human thymocytes. By proportion, this clone is medium-sized (0.01 to 0.1%). Its target is unknown. Study-wide points: Bulk repertoire data may be misinterpreted because of unexpected Vdelta2 sequences. Around 20% of thymic delta-chain sequences were Vdelta2, with few Vdelta3, unlike blood Vdelta1+ controls. Highly polyclonal TRG and TRD repertoires with Gaussian CDR3 length distributions appeared in thymus.

Alphabeta T cells were depleted, then CD3+ Vdelta1+ Vdelta2- thymocytes were FACS-sorted. RNA was extracted from the cells and then reverse transcribed. CDR3 amplicons came from multiplex PCR with pooled V-gene forward and constant-region reverse primers. TCRdb repeated clone calling on the multiplex PCR reads with CATT. The sample holds 20,000 to 25,000 delta-chain clones; about 8% are singletons and the top ten take approximately 1%. The CDR3 is made up of 17 amino acids. Trimming removed 4 bases from V and 0 bases from J, with 20 bases in between. Germline V CDR1 and CDR2: GEAIGNYY, EKD. V and J are TRDV2 and TRDJ1; tentatively, D is TRDD3 (5 bases). This TCR was sampled from a child younger than two who had congenital heart surgery. Sequencing used Vdelta1+ gamma-delta thymocytes from the thymus. As to subset: FACS-sorted CD3+ TCRalphabeta- TCRVdelta1+ TCRVdelta2- thymocytes. For the CDR3, the DNA is TGTGCCTGTGAAGGTGGGGACGACGGAGGGTACACCGATAAACTCATCTTT. This gives the protein CACEGGDDGGYTDKLIF.